Here is one T cell receptor beta chain with its context. This sample was taken from a study of blood T cell repertoires in COVID-19. Whole-study context: Spain, Italy and the United States supplied samples that represented acute and convalescent COVID-19. PBMCs, B-cell-depleted T cells, or T cells were the source of the cDNA or gDNA that made up the material.

Participants had their cohort set by participant-reported clinical history. Germline CDR1 reads ENHRY; CDR2 reads SYGVKD. The V gene end was trimmed by 4 bases and the J gene end by 1 base; junction bases not matched to a gene: 11. CDR3 length equals 18 residues. In the authors' methods: Researchers report that nucleated cell counts were estimated from reference gene primer amplification. Measured with immunoSEQ multiplex PCR; TCRdb has only the in-frame clones, and not every one. V, J and clone size reflect that table, while D and trimming were determined from the DNA. The sample records fewer than 600,000 clones, over 75% being singletons.

The origin of this receptor is a woman aged 40 to 50 who had recovered from COVID-19. Material for sequencing was PBMCs or T cells enriched from blood (not recorded which). V and J are TRBV10-3 and TRBJ2-3, with TRBD2 matching 10 bases. CDR3 nucleotide sequence: TGTGCCATCAGTGGGTGGAGCGGGAGGGCCCCCCGCACAGATACGCAGTATTTT. Translation: CAISGWSGRAPRTDTQYF.